These 16 T cell receptor beta chains share one sample of origin, sequenced in a study of cytomegalovirus exposure and HLA in healthy donors (dated by TCRdb to about 2017). Library method: the immunoSEQ multiplex PCR assay. For the multiplex PCR, a mixture combining 60 forward primers for TCR Vbeta segments and 13 reverse primers for TCR Jbeta segments was used. Here the immuneACCESS table is served through TCRdb, limited to in-frame sequences with V and J called. Missing clones are a known gap in these copies; in checked studies unresolved V genes cover under half, and the rest lacks a known reason. The sample profile shows 150,000 to 200,000 clones; under 90% of them were found once. The biggest ten clones account for 1.9% of the sample. Sequencing input: PBMCs. Source of these receptors: a man between 18 and 35 years old in good health and CMV-seronegative.

This clone turned up a few times. V usage is TRBV6-5 and J usage is TRBJ2-2, with a tentative D call TRBD2 (6 bases). The V gene lost 6 bases and the J gene lost 4 bases, with 12 bases spanning the gap. Germline V gene sequence: CDR1 MNHEY, CDR2 SVGAGI. There are 14 residues in the CDR3. DNA for the CDR3: TGTGCCAGCAGCTCGGGACTTTCCACCGGGGAGCTGTTTTTT. The encoded protein is CASSSGLSTGELFF.

The genes are TRBV4-1 and TRBJ1-5; D is unresolved. CDR1 is MGHRA, CDR2 YSYEKL, per germline. Trimming pared 0 bases from V and 8 bases from J, leaving 14 bases between. This CDR3 has 15 residues. The CDR3 DNA is TGCGCCAGCAGCCAAGATGCTGTATCGTCGGAGCCCCAGCATTTT. Translated: CASSQDAVSSEPQHF.

The chain carries TRBV28 and TRBJ1-5; a weak D match, TRBD1 (6 bases). CDR1 and CDR2 from the germline V gene are MDHEN and SYDVKM. Trimming took off 7 bases at V and 6 bases at J, with 10 bases between the two ends. There are 12 residues in the CDR3. This CDR3 reads CASIQQGQPQHF. As DNA, the CDR3 is TGTGCCAGCATTCAACAGGGTCAGCCCCAGCATTTT.

The chain joins TRBV30 to TRBJ2-1; 8 bases map to TRBD2. CDR3 length: 13 residues. Germline-derived CDR1 and CDR2 are GTSNPN and SVGIG (reference sequence). The V segment lost 0 bases and the J segment 10 bases; nucleotides outside the gene matches: 5. The CDR3 nucleotides read TGTGCCTGGAGTGTAGCGGGGGCTGGGGAGCAGTTCTTC. Encoded protein: CAWSVAGAGEQFF.

The J gene is TRBJ1-6, the V gene TRBV27; D ambiguous. V shed 2 bases and J shed 1 base, with 6 bases lying between them. CDR3 size: 15 residues. CDR1 MNHEY and CDR2 SMNVEV come from the germline V gene (reference sequence). CDR3 bases: TGTGCCAGCAGTTTAACGGGGTCCTATAATTCACCCCTCCACTTT. Protein product: CASSLTGSYNSPLHF.

The V gene is TRBV4-1, the J gene TRBJ2-1, with TRBD1 matching over 7 bases. The CDR3 runs 16 residues. Per the germline V gene, CDR1 is MGHRA and CDR2 is YSYEKL. The junction had 8 bases not matched to a gene; V was cut back by 2 bases and J by 4 bases. CDR3 coding DNA: TGCGCCAGCAGCCAACCGCTTCGGGACAGATACAATGAGCAGTTCTTC. It specifies CASSQPLRDRYNEQFF.

This chain joins TRBV5-1 and TRBJ2-1, with D hard to call. The CDR3 totals 12 residues. V was shortened by 5 bases and J by 9 bases, with 12 bases between the two germline ends. In germline, CDR1 is SGHRS, CDR2 YFSETQ. The CDR3 loop is CASRGRTGEQFF. The CDR3, as DNA: TGCGCCAGCAGAGGTCGAACGGGTGAGCAGTTCTTC.

The rearrangement links TRBV19 to TRBJ2-3; D remains unclear. V lost 5 bases and J lost 0, with 12 bases in between. From germline, CDR1 is LNHDA and CDR2 SQIVND (reference sequence). This CDR3 comprises 15 residues. The CDR3 DNA reads as TGTGCCAGTAGTCTGCTTCGGTCTAGCACAGATACGCAGTATTTT. Translating it yields CASSLLRSSTDTQYF.

The rearrangement joins TRBV5-1 to TRBJ2-7, with 7 bases fitting TRBD1. Germline V gene lookup returns CDR1 SGHRS and CDR2 YFSETQ. This CDR3 is 12 amino acids long. The V gene end was trimmed by 7 bases and the J gene end by 5 bases; junction bases not matched to a gene: 6. CDR3 nucleotide sequence: TGCGCCAGCGGCCTTCAGGGGGACGAGCAGTACTTC. Protein sequence: CASGLQGDEQYF.

The CDR3: CASSPRTSGGTDTQYF. CDR3 coding DNA: TGTGCCAGCAGCCCCAGGACTAGCGGGGGGACAGATACGCAGTATTTT. The chain joins TRBV7-8 to TRBJ2-3, with 14 bases that match TRBD2. The CDR3 covers 16 residues. The trim removed 5 bases at V and 3 bases at J, leaving 4 bases unmatched. In germline, CDR1 is SGHVS, CDR2 FQNEAQ.

J is TRBJ1-2 and V is TRBV18; possible D gene TRBD1, 6 bases. V lost 3 bases and J 4 bases, leaving 15 bases between the germline ends. This CDR3 spans 15 amino acids. Looked up from germline, CDR1 is KGHSH and CDR2 is LQKENI. The CDR3 is CASSPGGTGIYGYTF. CDR3 DNA sequence: TGTGCCAGCTCACCTGGGGGCACTGGAATCTATGGCTACACCTTC.

This chain joins TRBV9 and TRBJ2-1; a weak D match, TRBD2 (6 bases). Germline values: CDR1 SGDLS, CDR2 YYNGEE. V shed 0 bases and J shed 9 bases, with 19 bases lying between them. CDR3 length: 16 residues. The CDR3 loop is CASSVEGGTHGTEQFF. The CDR3 nucleotides read TGTGCCAGCAGCGTAGAGGGCGGGACCCACGGGACTGAGCAGTTCTTC.

For the CDR3, the DNA is TGTGCCAGCACCCCGGGGAACGCCGGGGGCTCCTACGAGCAGTACTTC. This sequence encodes CASTPGNAGGSYEQYF. The chain is built from TRBV5-4 and TRBJ2-7, with D tentatively TRBD2 (6 bases). V shed 6 bases and J shed 0 bases, with 19 bases lying between them. This CDR3 has 16 residues. CDR1 and CDR2 (germline): SGHNT, YYREEE (reference sequence).

This chain joins TRBV19 and TRBJ2-3; 11 nucleotides line up with TRBD2. The CDR3 is 16 amino acids. Germline V lookup: CDR1 LNHDA, CDR2 SQIVND (reference sequence). J lost 3 bases, V lost 3 bases, and 5 bases had no gene match. CDR3 in amino acids: CASSILAGGLTDTQYF. CDR3 bases: TGTGCCAGTAGTATTCTAGCGGGAGGCTTAACAGATACGCAGTATTTT.

CDR3 DNA: TGTGCCAGCAGCCGAGGGGGATTAACCATATATTTT. Translated, it gives CASSRGGLTIYF. The rearrangement uses TRBV7-6 and TRBJ1-3, with D perhaps TRBD1 (6 bases). The CDR3 runs 12 residues. CDR1 is SGHVS and CDR2 is FNYEAQ in the germline V gene. The germline V and J ends were trimmed by 5 bases and 10 bases, with 12 bases remaining between them.

This chain uses TRBV7-2 with TRBJ1-5; D unresolved. This CDR3 comprises 14 residues. Germline V CDR1 and CDR2: SGHTA, FQGNSA. Trimming cost V 5 bases and J 5 bases, with 13 bases left between them. CDR3 nucleotide sequence: TGTGCCAGCAGCCCGGTCCGGGGTGATCAGCCCCAGCATTTT. Translation gives CASSPVRGDQPQHF.